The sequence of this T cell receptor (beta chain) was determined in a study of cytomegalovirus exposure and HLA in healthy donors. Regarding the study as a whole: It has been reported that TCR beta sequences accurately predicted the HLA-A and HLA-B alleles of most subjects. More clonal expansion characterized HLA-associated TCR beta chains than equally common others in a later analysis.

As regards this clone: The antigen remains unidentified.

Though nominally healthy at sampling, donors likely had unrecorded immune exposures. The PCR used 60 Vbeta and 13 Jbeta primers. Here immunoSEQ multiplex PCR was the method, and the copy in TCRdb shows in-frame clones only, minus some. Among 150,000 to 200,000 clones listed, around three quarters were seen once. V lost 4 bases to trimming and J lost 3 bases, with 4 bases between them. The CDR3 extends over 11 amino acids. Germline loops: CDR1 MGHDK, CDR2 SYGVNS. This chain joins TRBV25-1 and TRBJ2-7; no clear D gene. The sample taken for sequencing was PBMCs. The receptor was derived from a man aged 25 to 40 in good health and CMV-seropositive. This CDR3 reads CASSASYEQYF. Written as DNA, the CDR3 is TGTGCCAGCAGTGCCAGCTACGAGCAGTACTTC.